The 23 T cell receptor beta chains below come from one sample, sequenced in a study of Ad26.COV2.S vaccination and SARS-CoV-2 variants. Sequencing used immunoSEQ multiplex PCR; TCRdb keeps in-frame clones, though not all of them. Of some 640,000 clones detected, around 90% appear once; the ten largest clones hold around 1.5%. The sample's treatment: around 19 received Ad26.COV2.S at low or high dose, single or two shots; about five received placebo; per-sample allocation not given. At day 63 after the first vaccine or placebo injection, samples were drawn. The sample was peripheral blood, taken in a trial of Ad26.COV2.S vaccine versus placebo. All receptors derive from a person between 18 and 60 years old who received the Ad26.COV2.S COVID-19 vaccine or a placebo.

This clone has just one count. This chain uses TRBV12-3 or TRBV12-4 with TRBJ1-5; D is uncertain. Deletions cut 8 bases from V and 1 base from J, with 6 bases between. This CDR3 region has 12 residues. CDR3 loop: CASGRSNQPQHF. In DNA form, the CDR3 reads TGTGCCAGCGGGAGAAGCAATCAGCCCCAGCATTTT.

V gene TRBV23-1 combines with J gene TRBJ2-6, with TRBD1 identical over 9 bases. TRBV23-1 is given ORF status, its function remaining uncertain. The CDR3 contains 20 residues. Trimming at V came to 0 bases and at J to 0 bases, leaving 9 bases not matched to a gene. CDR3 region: CASSQSRRGQGSSGANVLTF. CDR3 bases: TGCGCCAGCAGTCAATCGAGAAGGGGACAGGGTAGCTCTGGGGCCAACGTCCTGACTTTC.

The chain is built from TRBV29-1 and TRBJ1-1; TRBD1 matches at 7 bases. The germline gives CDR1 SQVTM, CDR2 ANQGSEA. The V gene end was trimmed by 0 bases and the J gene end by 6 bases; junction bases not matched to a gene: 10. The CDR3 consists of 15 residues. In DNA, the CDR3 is TGCAGCGTTGAAGATGGGAGGACAGGAAGTCCTGAAGCTTTCTTT. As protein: CSVEDGRTGSPEAFF. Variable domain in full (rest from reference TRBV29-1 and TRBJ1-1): SAVISQKPSRDICQRGTSLTIQCQVDSQVTMMFWYRQQPGQSLTLIATANQGSEATYESGFVIDKFPISRPNLTFSTLTVSNMSPEDSSIYLCSVEDGRTGSPEAFFGQGTRLTVV.

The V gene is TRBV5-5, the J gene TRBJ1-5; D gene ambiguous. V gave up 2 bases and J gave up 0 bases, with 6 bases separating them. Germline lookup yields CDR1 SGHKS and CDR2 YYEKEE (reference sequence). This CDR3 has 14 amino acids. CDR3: CASSFGYSNQPQHF. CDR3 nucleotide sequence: TGTGCCAGCAGCTTCGGGTATAGCAATCAGCCCCAGCATTTT.

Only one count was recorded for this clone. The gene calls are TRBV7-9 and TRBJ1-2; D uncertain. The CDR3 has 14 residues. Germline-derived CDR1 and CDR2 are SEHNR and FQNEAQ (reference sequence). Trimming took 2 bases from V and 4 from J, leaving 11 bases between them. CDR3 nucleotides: TGTGCCAGCAGCTTATCTGCGGGGAGCTATGGCTACACCTTC. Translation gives CASSLSAGSYGYTF.

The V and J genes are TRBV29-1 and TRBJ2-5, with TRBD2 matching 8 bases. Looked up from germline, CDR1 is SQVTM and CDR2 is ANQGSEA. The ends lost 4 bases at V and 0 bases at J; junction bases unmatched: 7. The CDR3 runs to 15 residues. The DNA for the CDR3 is TGCAGCGTTGGGGGTCCTAGCGGGTACCAAGAGACCCAGTACTTC. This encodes CSVGGPSGYQETQYF.

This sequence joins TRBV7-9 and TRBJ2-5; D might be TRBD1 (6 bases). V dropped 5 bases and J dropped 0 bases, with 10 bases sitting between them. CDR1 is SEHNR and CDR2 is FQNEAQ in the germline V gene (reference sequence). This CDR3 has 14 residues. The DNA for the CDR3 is TGTGCCAGCAGCAGGACAGTTTACCAAGAGACCCAGTACTTC. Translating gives CASSRTVYQETQYF.

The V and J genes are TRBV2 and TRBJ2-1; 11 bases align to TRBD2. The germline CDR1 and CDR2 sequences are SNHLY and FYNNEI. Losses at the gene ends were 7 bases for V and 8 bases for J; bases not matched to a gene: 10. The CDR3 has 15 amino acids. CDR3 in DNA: TGTGCCAGCAACACGGGTAGCGGGGGGGTGTATGAGCAGTTCTTC. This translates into CASNTGSGGVYEQFF.

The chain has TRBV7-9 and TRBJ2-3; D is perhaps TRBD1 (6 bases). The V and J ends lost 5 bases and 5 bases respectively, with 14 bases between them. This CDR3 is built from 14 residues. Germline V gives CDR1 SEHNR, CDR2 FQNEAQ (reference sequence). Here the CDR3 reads CASSLGQIIDTQYF. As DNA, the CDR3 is TGTGCCAGCAGCCTCGGACAGATAATAGATACGCAGTATTTT.

The CDR3 protein is CASSYSVGLETQYF. CDR3 bases: TGTGCCAGCAGTTACTCGGTGGGGCTAGAGACCCAGTACTTC. The chain combines TRBV6-5 with TRBJ2-5, with D tentatively TRBD1 (5 bases). Germline loops: CDR1 MNHEY, CDR2 SVGAGI. V lost 0 bases to trimming and J lost 4 bases, with 9 bases between them. The CDR3 is made up of 14 amino acids.

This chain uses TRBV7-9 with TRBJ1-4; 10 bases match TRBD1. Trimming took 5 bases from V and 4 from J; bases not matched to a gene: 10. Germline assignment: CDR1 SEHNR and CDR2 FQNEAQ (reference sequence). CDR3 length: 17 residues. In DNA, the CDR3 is TGTGCCAGCAGCGAGACAGGGGGCGGTATACGTAATGAAAAACTGTTTTTT. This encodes CASSETGGGIRNEKLFF.

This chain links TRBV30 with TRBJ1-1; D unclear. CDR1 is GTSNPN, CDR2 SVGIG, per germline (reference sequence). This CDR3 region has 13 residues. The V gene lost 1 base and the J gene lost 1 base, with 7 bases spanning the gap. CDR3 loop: CAWSATTNTEAFF. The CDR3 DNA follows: TGTGCCTGGAGTGCCACAACGAACACTGAAGCTTTCTTT.

This CDR3 is CASSMGSPLGNEQFF. The CDR3 coding sequence is TGTGCCAGTAGTATGGGATCTCCATTGGGGAATGAGCAGTTCTTC. The chain is built from TRBV19 and TRBJ2-1; D is unclear. The germline CDR1 and CDR2 sequences are LNHDA and SQIVND (reference sequence). CDR3 length: 15 residues. The V and J ends lost 3 bases and 7 bases respectively, with 16 bases between them.

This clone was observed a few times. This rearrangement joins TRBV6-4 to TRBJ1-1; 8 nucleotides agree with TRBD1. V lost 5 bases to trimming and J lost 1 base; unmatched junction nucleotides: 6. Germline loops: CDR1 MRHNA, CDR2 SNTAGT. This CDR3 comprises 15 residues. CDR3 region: CASSLTGQANTEAFF. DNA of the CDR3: TGTGCCAGCAGTTTAACGGGACAGGCGAACACTGAAGCTTTCTTT.

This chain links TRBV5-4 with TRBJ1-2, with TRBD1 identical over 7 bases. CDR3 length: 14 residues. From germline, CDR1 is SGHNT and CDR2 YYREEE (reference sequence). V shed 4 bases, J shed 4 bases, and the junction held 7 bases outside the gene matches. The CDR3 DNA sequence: TGTGCCAGCAGCATTGACAGGGTGGGCTATGGCTACACCTTC. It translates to CASSIDRVGYGYTF.

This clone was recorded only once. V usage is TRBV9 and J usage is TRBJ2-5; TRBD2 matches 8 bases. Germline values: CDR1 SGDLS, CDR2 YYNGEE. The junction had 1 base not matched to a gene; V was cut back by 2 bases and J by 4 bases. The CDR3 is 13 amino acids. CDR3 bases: TGTGCCAGCAGCGTCGGGACTAGAGAGACCCAGTACTTC. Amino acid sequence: CASSVGTRETQYF.

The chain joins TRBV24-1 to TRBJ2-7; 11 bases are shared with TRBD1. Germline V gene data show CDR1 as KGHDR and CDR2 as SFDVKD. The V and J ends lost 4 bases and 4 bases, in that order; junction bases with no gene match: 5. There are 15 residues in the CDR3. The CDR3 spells CATSDPGTGGYEQYF. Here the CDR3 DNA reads TGTGCCACCAGTGACCCCGGGACAGGGGGGTACGAGCAGTACTTC.

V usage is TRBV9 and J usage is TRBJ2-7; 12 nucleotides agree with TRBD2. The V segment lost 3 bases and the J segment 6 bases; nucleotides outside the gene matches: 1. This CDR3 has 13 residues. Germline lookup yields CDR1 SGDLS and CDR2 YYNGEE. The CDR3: CASSASGRAEQYF. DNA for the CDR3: TGTGCCAGCAGCGCTAGCGGGAGGGCCGAGCAGTACTTC.

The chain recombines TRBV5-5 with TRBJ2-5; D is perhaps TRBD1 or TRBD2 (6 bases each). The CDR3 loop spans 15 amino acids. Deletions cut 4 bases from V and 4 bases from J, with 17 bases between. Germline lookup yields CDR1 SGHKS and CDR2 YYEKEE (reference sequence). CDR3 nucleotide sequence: TGTGCCAGCAGCGTCCTTTGGGGGGCCGGAGAGACCCAGTACTTC. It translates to CASSVLWGAGETQYF.

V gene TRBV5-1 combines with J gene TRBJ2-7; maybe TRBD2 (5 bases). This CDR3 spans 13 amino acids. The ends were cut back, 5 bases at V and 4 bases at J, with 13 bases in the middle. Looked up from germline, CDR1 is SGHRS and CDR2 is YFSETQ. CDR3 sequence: CASRGPEVYEQYF. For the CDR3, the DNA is TGCGCCAGCAGAGGACCGGAGGTGTACGAGCAGTACTTC. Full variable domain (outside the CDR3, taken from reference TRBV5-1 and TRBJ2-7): KAGVTQTPRYLIKTRGQQVTLSCSPISGHRSVSWYQQTPGQGLQFLFEYFSETQRNKGNFPGRFSGRQFSNSRSEMNVSTLELGDSALYLCASRGPEVYEQYFGPGTRLTVT.

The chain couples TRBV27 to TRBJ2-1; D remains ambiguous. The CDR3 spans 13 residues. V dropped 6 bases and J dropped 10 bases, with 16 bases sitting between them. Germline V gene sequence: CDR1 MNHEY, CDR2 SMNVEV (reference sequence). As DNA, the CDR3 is TGTGCCAGCAGCATCGGGTTCATAACAGAGCAGTTCTTC. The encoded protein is CASSIGFITEQFF.

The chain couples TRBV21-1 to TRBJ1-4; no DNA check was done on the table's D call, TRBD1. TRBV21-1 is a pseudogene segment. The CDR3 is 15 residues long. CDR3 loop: CASTAWTAYNEKLFF. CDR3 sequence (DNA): TGTGCCAGCACCGCCTGGACAGCTTATAATGAAAAACTGTTTTTT.

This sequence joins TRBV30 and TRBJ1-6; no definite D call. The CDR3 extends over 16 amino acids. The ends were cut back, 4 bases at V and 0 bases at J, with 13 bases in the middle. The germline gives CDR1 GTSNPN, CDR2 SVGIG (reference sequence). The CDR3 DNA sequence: TGTGCCTGGACCCCCGCCTTCAACTCCTATAATTCACCCCTCCACTTT. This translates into CAWTPAFNSYNSPLHF.